The next 4 T cell receptor delta chains were all read from a single sample in a study of Vδ1+ human thymocytes. Study-wide results and caveats: In the thymus, TRG and TRD repertoires looked highly polyclonal with Gaussian CDR3 lengths.

Extracted RNA was reverse transcribed into cDNA. Pooled V-gene forward primers with one constant-region reverse primer generated the CDR3 amplicons by multiplex PCR. TCRdb repeated clone calling on the multiplex PCR reads with CATT. The table has just under 55,000 delta-chain clones, approximately 15% seen once. No antigens are known for them. Sequenced material: Vdelta1+ gamma-delta thymocytes from the thymus. Subset reported: FACS-sorted CD3+ TCRalphabeta- TCRVdelta1+ TCRVdelta2- thymocytes. Receptor source: a boy less than two years old who had congenital heart surgery.

This clone was seen a few times. The chain has TRDV1 and TRDJ2, with 12 bases aligning to TRDD3. Germline V CDR1 and CDR2: TSWWSYY, QGS. Unmatched junction bases numbered 27, after V lost 2 bases and J lost 2 bases. The CDR3 is 25 amino acids. The CDR3 spells CALGEVLGYPGGYANLFFLTAQLFF. CDR3 in DNA: TGTGCTCTTGGGGAAGTCTTAGGATATCCTGGGGGATACGCTAATTTATTTTTCTTGACAGCACAACTCTTCTTT.

This clone was seen only a few times. This chain uses TRDV1 with TRDJ1; 12 bases align to TRDD3. V lost 7 bases and J lost 0; bases outside the gene matches: 30. The CDR3 contains 24 residues. The V gene's germline CDR1 is TSWWSYY and CDR2 QGS. The CDR3 loop is CALERPSYHRAGGYAWAHTDKLIF. The CDR3 DNA reads TGTGCTCTTGAGAGGCCTTCCTACCATAGGGCTGGGGGATACGCGTGGGCACACACCGATAAACTCATCTTT.

The rearrangement links TRDV1 to TRDJ1; D call uncertain. The germline V gene has CDR1 TSWWSYY and CDR2 QGS. The CDR3 spans 18 residues. Between the trimmed V and J ends, which lost 2 bases and 2 bases, there was a span of 21 bases. The CDR3: CALGEWFAPAACTDKLIF. The CDR3 DNA reads TGTGCTCTTGGGGAATGGTTCGCCCCCGCCGCGTGTACCGATAAACTCATCTTT.

This clone was picked up a small number of times. The chain carries TRDV1 and TRDJ1, with TRDD3 matching over 9 bases. CDR1 and CDR2 (germline): TSWWSYY, QGS. The CDR3 spans 20 residues. After removal of 1 base from V and 0 bases from J, the junction contained 15 bases not matched to a gene. The CDR3 spells CALGEPGLPNWGRNTDKLIF. CDR3 coding DNA: TGTGCTCTTGGGGAACCGGGTCTTCCTAACTGGGGGAGAAACACCGATAAACTCATCTTT.